The T cell receptor beta chain under discussion was sequenced for a study of molecular identifiers for immune sequencing clone quantification. Broader study findings: Clonotypes surpassing 20 RNA copies contained over 98% of effector molecules, versus under 1% in naive cells.

This clonotype was seen only a few times. Its antigen is not known. This CDR3 region has 13 residues. J gave up 10 bases and V 2 bases, and 3 bases lay outside the gene matches. Per the germline V gene, CDR1 is SGHDN and CDR2 is FVKESK. Generation of bulk TCR libraries relied on previously described methods and listed TCR primers. A single record per CDR3 protein comes from TCRdb applying MiXCR to the PCR reads. This repertoire shows 460,000 or so distinct CDR3 sequences, 20% to 25% found once; its top ten account for more than 0.8%. Naive CD8 T cells were FACS-sorted by CD8+CD4-CCR7+CD45RA+ markers. The V and J genes are TRBV14 and TRBJ2-1, with 9 bases that match TRBD1. This receptor was obtained from a human donor in good health. Some libraries in this study had Jurkat cell RNA spiked in. The source material was naive CD8+ T cells from blood, with Jurkat cell RNA spiked in. Indicated subset: FACS-sorted CD8+CD4-CCR7+CD45RA+ naive T cells. CDR3 protein: CASSQTTGGEQFF. The CDR3 DNA reads as TGTGCCAGCAGCCAAACGACAGGGGGAGAGCAGTTCTTC.